The 10 T cell receptor beta chains reported below all come from one sample, sequenced in a study of T cell responses to AZD1222 COVID-19 vaccine. The assay was immunoSEQ multiplex PCR, and TCRdb's table has in-frame clones only and misses some. Of some 99,000 clones in the sample, 88% were seen once. Sequences were derived from peripheral blood, sampled on day 0 of AZD1222 vaccination. The receptors come from an adult in good health.

The rearrangement joins TRBV7-2 to TRBJ1-1; unclear D gene. Trimming took 0 bases from V and 3 from J, leaving 11 bases between them. Germline lookup yields CDR1 SGHTA and CDR2 FQGNSA. This CDR3 has 15 residues. Here the CDR3 DNA reads TGTGCCAGCAGCTTAGCAGGCAGAAGAGACACTGAAGCTTTCTTT. Encoded protein: CASSLAGRRDTEAFF.

V is TRBV30 and J is TRBJ1-2; D possibly corresponds to TRBD1 (5 bases). The CDR3 loop spans 12 amino acids. Germline V gives CDR1 GTSNPN, CDR2 SVGIG (reference sequence). V shed 2 bases and J shed 8 bases, with 12 bases lying between them. This CDR3 reads CAWSLHRGGYTF. The CDR3, as DNA: TGTGCCTGGAGTCTCCACCGGGGGGGCTACACCTTC.

V is TRBV6-5 and J is TRBJ1-2; TRBD1 agrees at 8 bases. This CDR3 contains 14 residues. Germline V gives CDR1 MNHEY, CDR2 SVGAGI. Trimming at V came to 7 bases and at J to 7 bases, leaving 11 bases not matched to a gene. The CDR3 nucleotides are TGTGCCAGCACCAAACCCCCAGGGGGCGGTGGCTACACCTTC. Amino acids: CASTKPPGGGGYTF.

This clone has more than one count but fewer than ten. This chain uses TRBV19 with TRBJ1-4, with D unclear. V was clipped by 5 bases and J by 0 bases, with 7 bases between them. Germline lookup yields CDR1 LNHDA and CDR2 SQIVND (reference sequence). CDR3 length: 14 amino acids. The CDR3 nucleotides are TGTGCCAGTAGTCCAACAGCAACTAATGAAAAACTGTTTTTT. Residues: CASSPTATNEKLFF.

This clone was detected only once. The gene calls are TRBV6-1 and TRBJ2-5; D is possibly TRBD1 or TRBD2 (5 bases each). Germline V gene lookup returns CDR1 MNHNS and CDR2 SASEGT. The CDR3 length is 14 residues. Trimming removed 0 bases at V and 6 bases at J, with 11 bases between. The CDR3 DNA sequence: TGTGCCAGCAGTGAAGCCGGGACGGTGAAGACCCAGTACTTC. Translation: CASSEAGTVKTQYF.

The chain links TRBV11-3 to TRBJ2-3; D gene unclear. Trimming took 0 bases from V and 2 from J, leaving 6 bases between them. Germline CDR1 is SGHNT and CDR2 is YENEEA. The CDR3 loop spans 14 amino acids. The CDR3 sequence: CASSLDPVTDTQYF. The CDR3 DNA reads as TGTGCCAGCAGCTTAGATCCCGTCACAGATACGCAGTATTTT.

The V and J genes are TRBV9 and TRBJ1-1; D is unclear. In germline, CDR1 is SGDLS, CDR2 YYNGEE. The V gene lost 3 bases and the J gene lost 1 base, with 10 bases spanning the gap. The CDR3 has 14 amino acids. Here the CDR3 reads CASSAWVGNTEAFF. CDR3 coding DNA: TGTGCCAGCAGCGCCTGGGTCGGGAACACTGAAGCTTTCTTT. The full variable domain, in which reference TRBV9 and TRBJ1-1 provide the parts outside the CDR3, is DSGVTQTPKHLITATGQRVTLRCSPRSGDLSVYWYQQSLDQGLQFLIQYYNGEERAKGNILERFSAQQFPDLHSELNLSSLELGDSALYFCASSAWVGNTEAFFGQGTRLTVV.

This clone was counted only a few times. The V call is TRBV7-2, the J call TRBJ2-3; the D gene is possibly TRBD2 (5 bases). Germline assignment: CDR1 SGHTA and CDR2 FQGNSA. This CDR3 has 15 amino acids. The V and J ends lost 4 bases and 7 bases respectively, with 18 bases between them. CDR3 in DNA: TGTGCCAGCAGCTCGGCCTCCCCGGGGATAAATACGCAGTATTTT. This translates into CASSSASPGINTQYF.

This clone was found once. This rearrangement joins TRBV10-3 to TRBJ1-1; 7 bases fit TRBD1. The CDR3 is 14 amino acids. The germline CDR1 and CDR2 sequences are ENHRY and SYGVKD. V was pared by 4 bases and J by 5 bases, with 7 bases of the junction left unmatched. DNA for the CDR3: TGTGCCATCAGTGGGGGCAGGGGGGCAACTGAAGCTTTCTTT. Encoded protein: CAISGGRGATEAFF.

The chain combines TRBV9 with TRBJ1-1; D perhaps matches TRBD1 (5 bases). Germline CDR1 and CDR2: SGDLS and YYNGEE. Trimming cost V 4 bases and J 3 bases, with 22 bases left between them. CDR3 length: 17 amino acids. CDR3 residues: CASSPRGRRVGYTEAFF. The CDR3 DNA follows: TGTGCCAGCAGCCCCCGGGGCAGGCGAGTTGGGTACACTGAAGCTTTCTTT. The entire variable domain, with the rest obtained from reference TRBV9 and TRBJ1-1, is as follows: DSGVTQTPKHLITATGQRVTLRCSPRSGDLSVYWYQQSLDQGLQFLIQYYNGEERAKGNILERFSAQQFPDLHSELNLSSLELGDSALYFCASSPRGRRVGYTEAFFGQGTRLTVV.